The present T cell receptor (beta chain) was sequenced within a study of a mutant IDH1 vaccine in newly diagnosed glioma. Study-level findings and limits: Pseudoprogression appeared unlinked to shifts in leading peripheral T cell clonotypes. There were vaccine-induced immune responses in roughly 92% of the patients.

CDR1 is SGDLS, CDR2 YYNGEE, per germline. There are 14 residues in the CDR3. The ends were cut back, 4 bases at V and 1 base at J, with 11 bases in the middle. Specified time point: baseline, week 1 (first vaccination visit). Treatment denoted: pre-vaccination baseline after standard-of-care therapy. Tumors from donors were new WHO grade 3 or 4 IDH1-mutant astrocytomas with ATRX loss. Concerning this clone: Its specificity is not known.

This table comes from immunoSEQ multiplex PCR, and its TCRdb copy is limited to in-frame clones, with some not included. In the table there are 30,000 to 40,000 clones, about three quarters of which are singletons. The sequence was collected from a man in his fifties or sixties with glioma. Some clones in this sample may be carry-over from other donors' samples. The chain links TRBV9 to TRBJ1-1; D remains unclear. The starting material was peripheral blood mononuclear cells (PBMCs), obtained from a glioma patient treated with radiotherapy, temozolomide or both. In DNA form, the CDR3 reads TGTGCCAGCAGCTCAGGTCTGGAGAACACTGAAGCTTTCTTT. This encodes CASSSGLENTEAFF.